These T cell receptor beta chains were read from a single sample in a study of T cell repertoires in cytomegalovirus infection. TCRdb recomputed calls from the reads with MiXCR, one row per CDR3 protein. This sample has about 300,000 distinct CDR3 sequences; roughly 25% occur once, and the top ten carry about 14%. The sample consisted of PBMCs. Receptors were obtained from a human donor in good health (CMV status not recorded). Some clones in this sample may be carry-over from other donors' samples. Each CDR3 is given with its conserved first and last residue. The order of the fields is V gene, D gene, clone size, J gene, CDR3 DNA, CDR3 protein. A D gene is named only where the DNA matches it firmly. Clone sizes are given selectively: once, few, many, or a class where the clone is expanded.

>TRBV28|.|.|TRBJ2-7
TGTGCCAGCGGAACCGGGACGGGCTACGAGCAGTACTTC
CASGTGTGYEQYF
>TRBV11-2|TRBD1|.|TRBJ2-7
TGTGCCAGCAGCCCAAATACGGACAGGGTCCACGAGCAGTACTTC
CASSPNTDRVHEQYF
>TRBV11-2|.|many|TRBJ2-7
TGTGCCAGCAGCCGACCAGGGGTAACCTACGAGCAGTACTTC
CASSRPGVTYEQYF
>TRBV25-1|.|.|TRBJ1-2
TGTGCCAGCAGTGAATGGGCAGGCTCTGGCTACACCTTC
CASSEWAGSGYTF
>TRBV7-2|TRBD2|many|TRBJ2-7
TGTGCCAGCAGCTTAGCGGGAGGGCCTTGGGGCTACGAGCAGTACTTC
CASSLAGGPWGYEQYF
>TRBV6-2/TRBV6-3|.|few|TRBJ1-1
TGTGCCAGCAGTTACTCAGGGGGGATGAACACTGAAGCTTTCTTT
CASSYSGGMNTEAFF
>TRBV7-6|.|many|TRBJ2-1
TGTGCCAGCAGCTCGGTTGGGAGTTACAATGAGCAGTTCTTC
CASSSVGSYNEQFF
>TRBV3-1|TRBD2|.|TRBJ2-1
TGTGCCAGCAGGCCGGGTGGGGGGGGACGGAATGAGCAGTTCTTC
CASRPGGGGRNEQFF
>TRBV11-2|TRBD2|.|TRBJ2-5
TGTGCCAGCAGCCCACGGACTAGCGGGGTCGAGACCCAGTACTTC
CASSPRTSGVETQYF
>TRBV28|TRBD2|.|TRBJ2-1
TGTGCCAGCAGTTCAGCCGGGACTAGCGGGAGTAACGAGCAGTTCTTC
CASSSAGTSGSNEQFF
>TRBV7-6|TRBD1|few|TRBJ1-5
TGTGCCAGCAGCCAATACAGGGGGCTGGGCAATCAGCCCCAGCATTTT
CASSQYRGLGNQPQHF
>TRBV7-8|.|medium-sized|TRBJ2-1
TGTGCCAGCAGCTTATTTACAGAGTACAATGAGCAGTTCTTC
CASSLFTEYNEQFF
>TRBV7-2|TRBD2|many|TRBJ2-2
TGTGCCAGCAGCTCCTCTGGGGCTAGCGGGGGGGAGCTGTTTTTT
CASSSSGASGGELFF
>TRBV2|.|few|TRBJ1-6
TGTGCCAGCAGTGATGTTTCATCACCCCTCCACTTT
CASSDVSSPLHF
>TRBV20-1|.|.|TRBJ2-1
TGCAGTGCTAGACTCCCGGGACCCAATGAGCAGTTCTTC
CSARLPGPNEQFF
>TRBV11-2|TRBD1|few|TRBJ2-7
TGTGCCAGCAGCTTAGCACAGGGGGAAACCTACGAGCAGTACTTC
CASSLAQGETYEQYF
>TRBV7-2|.|.|TRBJ2-7
TGTGCCAGCAGCTTAACCCGAGGCGAGCAGTACTTC
CASSLTRGEQYF
>TRBV27|TRBD2|.|TRBJ2-7
TGTGCCAGCAGTTTTAAGGGACTAGCCTACGAGCAGTACTTC
CASSFKGLAYEQYF
>TRBV7-2|TRBD1|few|TRBJ1-6
TGTGCCAGCAGTCTTACGCCGGGACAGGGAGATAATTCACCCCTCCACTTT
CASSLTPGQGDNSPLHF
>TRBV6-2/TRBV6-3|.|many|TRBJ2-1
TGTGCCAGCACCGGAGGAGACTACAATGAGCAGTTCTTC
CASTGGDYNEQFF
>TRBV7-2|TRBD2|many|TRBJ2-5
TGTGCCAGCAGCTCTAGCGGGAGGGGAAGTGAGACCCAGTACTTC
CASSSSGRGSETQYF
>TRBV19|TRBD1|.|TRBJ1-5
TGTGCCAGTAGTCTCGACCGACAGGGTTGGGGCAATCAGCCCCAGCATTTT
CASSLDRQGWGNQPQHF
>TRBV20-1|.|few|TRBJ2-2
TGCAGTGCTAGAGTATCGGTGGTGACCGGGGAGCTGTTTTTT
CSARVSVVTGELFF
>TRBV29-1|.|.|TRBJ1-1
TGCAGCGTTGAAGATGGGGCGAACACTGAAGCTTTCTTT
CSVEDGANTEAFF
>TRBV7-2|.|.|TRBJ1-1
TGTGCCAGCAGCTTAAGGAGGGCAGGACTGAACACTGAAGCTTTCTTT
CASSLRRAGLNTEAFF